The rows below give T cell receptor beta chains drawn from one sample of a study of PD-1 blockade in classical Hodgkin lymphoma. Produced via immunoSEQ multiplex PCR; TCRdb's table is partial and in-frame only. Of under 100,000 clones listed, roughly 88% were seen once; the top ten hold 9% to 15%. The sample consisted of peripheral blood mononuclear cells (PBMCs), taken at baseline. The receptors were sampled from a human donor with classical Hodgkin lymphoma. Each CDR3 is given with its conserved first and last residue. Fields, in order: V gene, J gene, clone size, D gene, CDR3 protein, CDR3 DNA. A D gene is named only where the DNA matches it firmly. Clone sizes are given selectively: once, few, many, or a class where the clone is expanded.

>TRBV7-2|TRBJ2-5|-|TRBD1
CASRLGTGAQETQYF
TGTGCCAGCAGACTCGGGACAGGGGCCCAAGAGACCCAGTACTTC
>TRBV21-1|TRBJ2-1|-|-
CASSKESRWGGQNNEQFF
TGTGCCAGCAGCAAAGAAAGCCGTTGGGGGGGCCAAAACAATGAGCAGTTCTTC
>TRBV5-1|TRBJ2-7|-|TRBD1
CASSLGQGRNEQYF
TGCGCCAGCAGCTTGGGACAGGGAAGGAACGAGCAGTACTTC
>TRBV28|TRBJ2-7|few|TRBD2
CASTGLAGRYYEQYF
TGTGCCAGCACTGGACTAGCGGGAAGGTACTACGAGCAGTACTTC
>TRBV19|TRBJ1-1|-|-
CASSSRVSTEAFF
TGTGCCAGTAGTAGCAGGGTGAGCACTGAAGCTTTCTTT
>TRBV5-1|TRBJ2-3|-|-
CASSLVSASTDTQYF
TGCGCCAGCAGCTTGGTCAGTGCTAGCACAGATACGCAGTATTTT
>TRBV14|TRBJ2-2|-|-
CASSQDIGGLVNTGELFF
TGTGCCAGCAGCCAAGATATTGGGGGACTGGTTAACACCGGGGAGCTGTTTTTT
>TRBV28|TRBJ2-3|-|-
CASSLPSPGVTDTQYF
TGTGCCAGCAGTCTCCCCTCTCCGGGAGTTACAGATACGCAGTATTTT
>TRBV11-2|TRBJ2-1|-|TRBD2
CASSLGTGGPREQFF
TGTGCCAGCAGCTTAGGAACGGGAGGTCCCAGGGAGCAGTTCTTC
>TRBV15|TRBJ2-7|once|-
CATSRDQRDEQYF
TGTGCCACCAGCAGAGATCAGCGGGACGAGCAGTACTTC
>TRBV9|TRBJ1-1|-|-
CASSVFDRLNTEAFF
TGTGCCAGCAGCGTCTTCGACAGACTGAACACTGAAGCTTTCTTT
>TRBV10-3|TRBJ2-1|few|-
CAIRKTGTDNEQFF
TGTGCCATCAGGAAGACAGGAACGGACAATGAGCAGTTCTTC
>TRBV10-3|TRBJ2-7|-|TRBD2
CAISETPGGFGEQYF
TGTGCCATCAGTGAGACCCCGGGGGGGTTCGGGGAGCAGTACTTC
>TRBV10-3|TRBJ1-2|-|TRBD1
CAISESTGFDYGYTF
TGTGCCATCAGTGAGTCGACAGGGTTCGACTATGGCTACACCTTC
>TRBV10-3|TRBJ1-6|-|-
CAISERAIGDSPLHF
TGTGCCATCAGTGAACGGGCCATTGGGGATTCACCCCTCCACTTT
>TRBV18|TRBJ1-1|-|TRBD1
CASSGKATGALSTEAFF
TGTGCCAGCTCCGGCAAAGCGACAGGGGCGTTGAGCACTGAAGCTTTCTTT
>TRBV27|TRBJ2-1|-|-
CASSKWEHNEQFF
TGTGCCAGCAGTAAGTGGGAGCACAATGAGCAGTTCTTC
>TRBV4-1|TRBJ1-5|-|-
CASSQDSGSGNDQPQHF
TGCGCCAGCAGCCAAGATTCCGGGTCAGGGAACGATCAGCCCCAGCATTTT